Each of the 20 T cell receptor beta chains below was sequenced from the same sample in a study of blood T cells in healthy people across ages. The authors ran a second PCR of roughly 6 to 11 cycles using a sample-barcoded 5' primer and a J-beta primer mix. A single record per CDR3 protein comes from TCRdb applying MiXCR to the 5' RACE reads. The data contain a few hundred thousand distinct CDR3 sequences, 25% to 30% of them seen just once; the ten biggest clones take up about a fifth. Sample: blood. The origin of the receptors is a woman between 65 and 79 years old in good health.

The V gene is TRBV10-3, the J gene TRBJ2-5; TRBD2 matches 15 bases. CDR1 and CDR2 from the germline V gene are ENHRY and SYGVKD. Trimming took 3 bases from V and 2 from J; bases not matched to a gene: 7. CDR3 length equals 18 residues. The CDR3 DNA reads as TGTGCCATCAGTGACGGCGGGACTAGCGGGGGGCGGCAAGAGACCCAGTACTTC. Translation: CAISDGGTSGGRQETQYF.

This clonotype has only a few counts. CDR3 loop: CSVATSGGARDTQYF. The DNA of the CDR3 is TGCAGCGTTGCAACTAGCGGGGGGGCTAGAGATACGCAGTATTTT. The chain joins TRBV29-1 to TRBJ2-3; 13 nucleotides align to TRBD2. CDR3 size: 15 residues. V was pared by 4 bases and J by 5 bases, with 6 bases of the junction left unmatched. Germline-derived CDR1 and CDR2 are SQVTM and ANQGSEA.

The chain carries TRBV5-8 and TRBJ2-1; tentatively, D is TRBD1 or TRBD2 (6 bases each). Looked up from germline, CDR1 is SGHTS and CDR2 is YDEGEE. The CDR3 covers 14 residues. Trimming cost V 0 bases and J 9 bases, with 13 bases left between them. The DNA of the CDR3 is TGTGCCAGCAGCTTGGGGGTTTCGGGGGCTGAGCAGTTCTTC. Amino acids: CASSLGVSGAEQFF.

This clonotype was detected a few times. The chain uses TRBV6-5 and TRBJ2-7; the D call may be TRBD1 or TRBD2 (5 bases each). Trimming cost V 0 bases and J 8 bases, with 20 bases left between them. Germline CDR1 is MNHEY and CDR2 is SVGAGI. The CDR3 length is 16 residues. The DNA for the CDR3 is TGTGCCAGCAGTTACTCACCCAACCTGGGGGTCCACAAGCAGTACTTC. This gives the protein CASSYSPNLGVHKQYF.

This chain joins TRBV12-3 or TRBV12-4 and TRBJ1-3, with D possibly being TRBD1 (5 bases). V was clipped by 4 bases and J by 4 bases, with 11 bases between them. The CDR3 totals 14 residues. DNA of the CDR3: TGTGCCAGCAGTTGGGGCAGGGCGGGAAACACCATATATTTT. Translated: CASSWGRAGNTIYF.

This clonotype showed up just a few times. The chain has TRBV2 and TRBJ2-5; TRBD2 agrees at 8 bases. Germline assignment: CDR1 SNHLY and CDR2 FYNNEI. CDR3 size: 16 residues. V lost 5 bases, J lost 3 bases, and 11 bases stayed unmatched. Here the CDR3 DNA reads TGTGCCAGCAGTCTCGAGGCGGGGGGACCCAAAGAGACCCAGTACTTC. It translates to CASSLEAGGPKETQYF. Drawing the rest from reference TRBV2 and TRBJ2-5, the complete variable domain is EPEVTQTPSHQVTQMGQEVILRCVPISNHLYFYWYRQILGQKVEFLVSFYNNEISEKSEIFDDQFSVERPDGSNFTLKIRSTKLEDSAMYFCASSLEAGGPKETQYFGPGTRLLVL.

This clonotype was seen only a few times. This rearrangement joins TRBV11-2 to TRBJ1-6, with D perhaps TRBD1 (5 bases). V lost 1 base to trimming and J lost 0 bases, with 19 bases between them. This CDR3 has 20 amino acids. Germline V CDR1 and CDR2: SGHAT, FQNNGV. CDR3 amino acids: CASSLVRLEGRVSYNSPLHF. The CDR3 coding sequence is TGTGCCAGCAGCTTAGTCCGATTGGAGGGGAGGGTCTCCTATAATTCACCCCTCCACTTT.

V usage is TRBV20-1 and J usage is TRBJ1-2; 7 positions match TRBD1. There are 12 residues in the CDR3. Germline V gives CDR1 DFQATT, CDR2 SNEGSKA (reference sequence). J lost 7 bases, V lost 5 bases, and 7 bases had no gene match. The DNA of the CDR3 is TGCAGTGCTGAGGGGACAGTGGCTGGCTACACCTTC. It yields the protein CSAEGTVAGYTF.

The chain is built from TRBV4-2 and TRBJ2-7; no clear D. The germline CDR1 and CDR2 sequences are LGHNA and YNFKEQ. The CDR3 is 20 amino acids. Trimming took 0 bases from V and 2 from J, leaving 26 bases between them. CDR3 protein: CASSQDADWRRRILTYEQYF. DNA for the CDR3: TGTGCCAGCAGCCAAGATGCCGACTGGCGTCGACGAATACTTACCTACGAGCAGTACTTC.

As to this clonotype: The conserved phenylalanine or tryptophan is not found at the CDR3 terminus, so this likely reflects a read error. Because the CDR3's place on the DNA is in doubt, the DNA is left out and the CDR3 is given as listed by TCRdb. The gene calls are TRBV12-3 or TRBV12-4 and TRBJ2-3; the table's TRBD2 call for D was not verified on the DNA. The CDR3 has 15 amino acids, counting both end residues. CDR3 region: CASRNSAGRTDTEYS.

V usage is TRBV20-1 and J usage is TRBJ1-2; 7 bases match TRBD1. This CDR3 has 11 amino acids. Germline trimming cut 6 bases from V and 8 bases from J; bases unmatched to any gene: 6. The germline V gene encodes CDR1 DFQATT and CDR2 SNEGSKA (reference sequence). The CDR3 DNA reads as TGCAGTGCGAAGGGGGCGCCCGGCTACACCTTC. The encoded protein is CSAKGAPGYTF.

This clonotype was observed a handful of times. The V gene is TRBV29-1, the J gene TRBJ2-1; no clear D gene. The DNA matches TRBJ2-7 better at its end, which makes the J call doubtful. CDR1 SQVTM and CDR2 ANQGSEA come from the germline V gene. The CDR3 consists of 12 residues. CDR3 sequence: CNVQKALNEQYF. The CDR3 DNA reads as TGCAACGTCCAAAAGGCGCTTAACGAGCAGTACTTC.

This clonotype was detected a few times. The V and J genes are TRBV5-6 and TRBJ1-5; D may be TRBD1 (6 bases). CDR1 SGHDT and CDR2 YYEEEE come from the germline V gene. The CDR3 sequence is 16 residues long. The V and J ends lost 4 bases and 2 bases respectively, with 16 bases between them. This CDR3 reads CASSMGHHYGNQPQHF. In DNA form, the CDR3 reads TGTGCCAGCAGCATGGGACATCATTATGGCAATCAGCCCCAGCATTTT.

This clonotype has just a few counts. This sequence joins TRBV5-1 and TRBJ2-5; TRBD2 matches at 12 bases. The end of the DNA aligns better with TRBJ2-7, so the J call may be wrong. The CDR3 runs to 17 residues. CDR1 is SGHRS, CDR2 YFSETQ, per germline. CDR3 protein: CASSLEASGGATYEQYF. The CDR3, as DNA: TGCGCCAGCAGCTTGGAGGCTAGCGGGGGGGCAACCTACGAGCAGTACTTC.

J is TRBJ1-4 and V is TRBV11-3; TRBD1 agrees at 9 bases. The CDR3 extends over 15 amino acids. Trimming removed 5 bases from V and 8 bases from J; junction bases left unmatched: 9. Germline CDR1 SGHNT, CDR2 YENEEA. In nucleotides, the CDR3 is TGTGCCAGCAGCCATAGGACAGGGGAAAAAGAAAAACTGTTTTTT. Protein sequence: CASSHRTGEKEKLFF.

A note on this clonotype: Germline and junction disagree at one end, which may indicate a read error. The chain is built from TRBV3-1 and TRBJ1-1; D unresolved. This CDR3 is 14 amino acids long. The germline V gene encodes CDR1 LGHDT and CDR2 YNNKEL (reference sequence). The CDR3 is CVSSQGAENTEAFF. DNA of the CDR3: TGTGTCAGCAGCCAAGGAGCGGAGAACACTGAAGCTTTCTTT.

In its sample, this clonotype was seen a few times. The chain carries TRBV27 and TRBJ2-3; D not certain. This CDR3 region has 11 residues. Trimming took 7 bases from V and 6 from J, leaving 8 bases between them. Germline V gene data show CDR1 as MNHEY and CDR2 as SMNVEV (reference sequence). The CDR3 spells CASTPGDTQYF. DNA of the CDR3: TGTGCCAGCACCCCCGGGGATACGCAGTATTTT.

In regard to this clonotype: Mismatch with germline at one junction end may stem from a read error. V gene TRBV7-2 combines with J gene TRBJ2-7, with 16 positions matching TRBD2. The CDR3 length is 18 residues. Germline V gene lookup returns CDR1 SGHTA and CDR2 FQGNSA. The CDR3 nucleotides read TGTGCCAGCAGAAACACCGGGACTAGCGGGGGGGCCTGGGACGAGCAGTATTTC. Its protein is CASRNTGTSGGAWDEQYF.

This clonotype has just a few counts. This CDR3 reads CASRLQGRGNTEAFF. For the CDR3, the DNA is TGTGCCAGCCGCTTACAGGGGAGGGGGAACACTGAAGCTTTCTTT. J is TRBJ1-1 and V is TRBV6-6; TRBD1 agrees at 7 bases. V shed 8 bases, J shed 1 base, and the junction held 10 bases outside the gene matches. Per the germline V gene, CDR1 is MNHNY and CDR2 is SVGAGI (reference sequence). The CDR3 contains 15 residues.

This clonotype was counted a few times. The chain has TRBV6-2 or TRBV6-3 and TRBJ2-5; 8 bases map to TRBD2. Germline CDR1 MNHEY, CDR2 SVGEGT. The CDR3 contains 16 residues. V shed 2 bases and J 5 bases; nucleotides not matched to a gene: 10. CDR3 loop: CASSYDSGGVRETQYF. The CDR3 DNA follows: TGTGCCAGCAGTTACGATTCCGGGGGGGTCCGGGAGACCCAGTACTTC.